These 9 T cell receptor beta chains came from one sample sequenced in a study of T cells in tumors after PD-1 blockade. Assay used: immunoSEQ multiplex PCR; TCRdb lists only in-frame clones, some missing. The table shows 30,000 to 40,000 clones, with around four fifths occurring only once. The source was PBMCs, collected before anti-PD-1 treatment. Source of these receptors: a human donor with basal cell carcinoma.

This chain links TRBV11-1 with TRBJ2-7, with a possible D match to TRBD1 (6 bases). This CDR3 has 14 amino acids. Germline CDR1 reads SGHAT; CDR2 reads FQDESV (reference sequence). V dropped 5 bases and J dropped 7 bases, with 18 bases sitting between them. The DNA for the CDR3 is TGTGCCAGCAGCCACAATTACAGGGATGGAGAGCAGTACTTC. Residues: CASSHNYRDGEQYF.

The V and J genes are TRBV14 and TRBJ1-1; D not resolved. There are 15 residues in the CDR3. Trimming left V 4 bases short and J 2 bases short, with 14 bases between. Germline V gene lookup returns CDR1 SGHDN and CDR2 FVKESK. CDR3 sequence reads: CASSPQVLANTEAFF. The CDR3 DNA follows: TGTGCCAGCAGCCCTCAGGTATTGGCCAACACTGAAGCTTTCTTT.

Written as DNA, the CDR3 is TGTGCCAGCAGCTTACTGGGACAGGGGGCTTCATACGAGCAGTACTTC. Its translation: CASSLLGQGASYEQYF. The chain recombines TRBV7-2 with TRBJ2-7; 12 bases align to TRBD1. The CDR3 consists of 16 residues. Germline lookup yields CDR1 SGHTA and CDR2 FQGNSA. The junction had 6 bases not matched to a gene; V was cut back by 2 bases and J by 4 bases. The whole variable domain, remainder taken from reference TRBV7-2 and TRBJ2-7, is GAGVSQSPSNKVTEKGKDVELRCDPISGHTALYWYRQSLGQGLEFLIYFQGNSAPDKSGLPSDRFSAERTGGSVSTLTIQRTQQEDSAVYLCASSLLGQGASYEQYFGPGTRLTVT.

The chain carries TRBV30 and TRBJ2-3; D call uncertain. The germline V and J ends were trimmed by 0 bases and 6 bases, with 10 bases remaining between them. The CDR3 loop spans 13 amino acids. Germline V lookup: CDR1 GTSNPN, CDR2 SVGIG (reference sequence). DNA for the CDR3: TGTGCCTGGAGTGTGGGCTTTGTGGATACGCAGTATTTT. Translated: CAWSVGFVDTQYF.

V and J are TRBV24-1 and TRBJ2-7; 9 nucleotides align to TRBD1. Germline CDR1 KGHDR, CDR2 SFDVKD. V was clipped by 2 bases and J by 3 bases; unmatched bases: 4. This CDR3 has 15 residues. The CDR3 nucleotides are TGTGCCACCAGTGATTCGGGGACAGGGATCTACGAGCAGTACTTC. This gives the protein CATSDSGTGIYEQYF.

J is TRBJ2-7 and V is TRBV29-1, with D possibly being TRBD1 or TRBD2 (5 bases each). V was pared by 1 base and J by 2 bases, with 9 bases between. Germline CDR1 reads SQVTM; CDR2 reads ANQGSEA. This CDR3 region has 13 residues. The CDR3 here is CSVEVGVTYEQYF. In nucleotides, the CDR3 is TGCAGCGTTGAAGTGGGGGTAACCTACGAGCAGTACTTC.

The CDR3 loop reads CASSEQGYTSTDTQYF. The CDR3 coding sequence is TGCGCCAGCAGTGAGCAGGGGTATACTAGCACAGATACGCAGTATTTT. The chain uses TRBV10-1 and TRBJ2-3; tentatively, D is TRBD1 (6 bases). The CDR3 loop spans 16 amino acids. Trimming pared 2 bases from V and 0 bases from J, leaving 12 bases between. Germline V CDR1 and CDR2: WNHNN, SYGVQD (reference sequence).

The chain couples TRBV5-5 to TRBJ2-5, with TRBD2 identical over 11 bases. The CDR3 has 16 residues. Germline CDR1 is SGHKS and CDR2 is YYEKEE (reference sequence). Trimming at V came to 6 bases and at J to 1 base, leaving 8 bases not matched to a gene. CDR3 sequence: CASTDRTSGLQETQYF. The CDR3 nucleotides read TGTGCCAGCACCGACAGGACTAGCGGGCTCCAAGAGACCCAGTACTTC.

This sequence joins TRBV9 and TRBJ1-6; 8 nucleotides line up with TRBD1. Germline lookup yields CDR1 SGDLS and CDR2 YYNGEE. The CDR3 length is 14 residues. V lost 3 bases and J lost 7; bases outside the gene matches: 3. Written as DNA, the CDR3 is TGTGCCAGCAGCGCAACAGGGGGGAATTCACCCCTCCACTTT. Protein sequence: CASSATGGNSPLHF.